This T cell receptor beta chain was obtained from a study of blood T cell repertoires in COVID-19. In the study overall: Researchers got acute and convalescent COVID-19 samples from the United States, Italy and Spain.

This CDR3 comprises 16 residues. Germline V gene sequence: CDR1 SGHAT, CDR2 FQNNGV. V gave up 2 bases and J gave up 2 bases; unmatched junction bases: 3. The assay was immunoSEQ multiplex PCR, and TCRdb's table has in-frame clones only and misses some. This table has around 300,000 clones, 75% to 90% appearing once. Clinical histories supplied by participants themselves formed the basis of cohort assignment. Material: PBMCs or T cells enriched from blood (not recorded which). The V gene is TRBV11-2, the J gene TRBJ2-1, with 10 bases matching TRBD2. This sequence was found in a woman aged 18-35 years who had recovered from COVID-19. DNA for the CDR3: TGTGCCAGCAGCTTATTAGCGGGGGGCACCTACAATGAGCAGTTCTTC. Protein product: CASSLLAGGTYNEQFF.